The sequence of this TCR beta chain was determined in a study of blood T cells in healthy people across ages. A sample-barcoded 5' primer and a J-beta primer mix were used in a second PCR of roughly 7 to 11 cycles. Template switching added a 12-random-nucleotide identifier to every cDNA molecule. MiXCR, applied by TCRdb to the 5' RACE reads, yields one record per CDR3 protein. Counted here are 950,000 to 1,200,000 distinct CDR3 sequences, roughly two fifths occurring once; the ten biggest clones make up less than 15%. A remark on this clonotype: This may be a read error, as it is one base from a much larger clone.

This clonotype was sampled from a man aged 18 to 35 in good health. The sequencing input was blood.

As DNA, the CDR3 is TGTGCCAGCGGCCCTAATCAGGGTTTTAACTATGGCTACACCTTC. Translating it yields CASGPNQGFNYGYTF. The J gene is TRBJ1-2, the V gene TRBV12-3 or TRBV12-4; D is perhaps TRBD1 (5 bases). CDR3 size: 15 residues. V dropped 8 bases and J dropped 1 base, with 17 bases sitting between them.